This entry describes one TCR beta chain. Per the original methods: Cell counts per sample came from amplifying reference gene primers. Generated by immunoSEQ multiplex PCR, the TCRdb table keeps only in-frame clones and is missing some. The DNA gave D and trimming, while V, J and clone size come from that table. The sample consists of about 170,000 clones, 80% to 85% of them appearing once. This sample was included in a study of blood T cell repertoires in COVID-19. Study details: Nucleic acid was either cDNA or gDNA, and it came from T cells, B-cell-depleted T cells, or PBMCs.

Germline CDR1 reads WNHNN; CDR2 reads SYGVQD (reference sequence). J lost 5 bases, V lost 2 bases, and 4 bases had no gene match. The CDR3 length is 14 residues. V gene TRBV10-1 combines with J gene TRBJ2-5; 8 nucleotides match TRBD2. The origin of this receptor is a human donor with acute or convalescent COVID-19. The donor label of this sample is uncertain. The sample comprised peripheral blood. The CDR3 sequence: CASSEGSGDETQYF. CDR3 bases: TGCGCCAGCAGTGAGGGTAGCGGGGATGAGACCCAGTACTTC.